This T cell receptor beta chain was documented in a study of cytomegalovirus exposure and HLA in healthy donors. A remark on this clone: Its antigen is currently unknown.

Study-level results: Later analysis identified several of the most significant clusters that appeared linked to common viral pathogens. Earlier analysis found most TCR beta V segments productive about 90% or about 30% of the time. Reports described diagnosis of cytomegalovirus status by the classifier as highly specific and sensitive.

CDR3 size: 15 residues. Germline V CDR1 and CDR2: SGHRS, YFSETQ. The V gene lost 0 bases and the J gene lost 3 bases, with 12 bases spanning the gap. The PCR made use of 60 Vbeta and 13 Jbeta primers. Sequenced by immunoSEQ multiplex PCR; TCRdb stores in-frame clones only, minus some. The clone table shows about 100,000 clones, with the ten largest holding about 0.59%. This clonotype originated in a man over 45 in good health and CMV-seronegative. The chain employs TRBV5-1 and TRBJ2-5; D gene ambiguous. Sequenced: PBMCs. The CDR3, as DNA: TGCGCCAGCAGCTTGGGAGCCCCACCGGAAGAGACCCAGTACTTC. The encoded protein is CASSLGAPPEETQYF.